This entry lists 15 T cell receptor beta chains sequenced from one sample in a study of PD-L1 blockade in urothelial cancer. Some clones are missing from TCRdb's copy, which holds only in-frame ones; the method was immunoSEQ multiplex PCR. This sample has some 71,000 clones; around four fifths occur once, and the top ten carry about 6.2%. Time point: pretreatment peripheral blood. The sample was PBMCs, taken around atezolizumab (anti-PD-L1) treatment. The origin of the receptors is a man aged 35 to 55 with urothelial cancer.

CDR3 sequence: CASSILPRQGADNEQFF. The CDR3 DNA follows: TGTGCCAGTAGTATACTCCCTCGACAGGGGGCGGACAATGAGCAGTTCTTC. V usage is TRBV19 and J usage is TRBJ2-1, with 10 bases matching TRBD1. Trimming at V came to 2 bases and at J to 5 bases, leaving 9 bases not matched to a gene. The CDR3 covers 17 residues. From germline, CDR1 is LNHDA and CDR2 SQIVND (reference sequence). Combining the CDR3 with reference TRBV19 and TRBJ2-1 gives the whole variable domain DGGITQSPKYLFRKEGQNVTLSCEQNLNHDAMYWYRQDPGQGLRLIYYSQIVNDFQKGDIAEGYSVSREKKESFPLTVTSAQKNPTAFYLCASSILPRQGADNEQFFGPGTRLTVL.

The rearrangement links TRBV29-1 to TRBJ2-2, with 9 bases identical to TRBD1. This CDR3 comprises 14 residues. Trimming at V came to 5 bases and at J to 4 bases, leaving 5 bases not matched to a gene. Germline V gene data show CDR1 as SQVTM and CDR2 as ANQGSEA. CDR3 sequence (DNA): TGCAGCGTTACGGGACAGGGCTCCACCGGGGAGCTGTTTTTT. Encoded protein: CSVTGQGSTGELFF.

The chain recombines TRBV7-9 with TRBJ2-3, with D hard to call. The CDR3 sequence is 15 residues long. The germline V and J ends were trimmed by 5 bases and 2 bases, with 14 bases remaining between them. Germline CDR1 reads SEHNR; CDR2 reads FQNEAQ (reference sequence). The CDR3 nucleotides are TGTGCCAGCAGCCATAGGCTAGGAGACACAGATACGCAGTATTTT. This gives the protein CASSHRLGDTDTQYF.

V usage is TRBV18 and J usage is TRBJ1-5; D might be TRBD1 (5 bases). CDR3 length: 14 residues. The germline V gene encodes CDR1 KGHSH and CDR2 LQKENI. Trimming left V 2 bases short and J 6 bases short, with 11 bases between. The DNA for the CDR3 is TGTGCCAGCTCACCAACCTCAGGGTTTCAGCCCCAGCATTTT. Residues: CASSPTSGFQPQHF.

The chain is built from TRBV28 and TRBJ2-5; 7 nucleotides align to TRBD2. Germline CDR1 is MDHEN and CDR2 is SYDVKM. The J segment lost 4 bases and the V segment lost 5 bases, leaving 4 bases of the junction unmatched. The CDR3 covers 13 residues. The CDR3, as DNA: TGTGCCAGCAGTCCCGCGGGAGTAGAGACCCAGTACTTC. Translation gives CASSPAGVETQYF.

The rearrangement joins TRBV28 to TRBJ1-4; a weak D match, TRBD1 (5 bases). Trimming left V 6 bases short and J 4 bases short, with 15 bases between. From germline, CDR1 is MDHEN and CDR2 SYDVKM. This CDR3 has 15 residues. CDR3 amino acids: CASRAPGLDNEKLFF. CDR3 in DNA: TGTGCCAGCAGGGCTCCGGGACTCGATAATGAAAAACTGTTTTTT.

The chain recombines TRBV28 with TRBJ1-1; possible D gene TRBD1, 5 bases. V lost 5 bases, J lost 4 bases, and 14 bases lay in between. Germline lookup yields CDR1 MDHEN and CDR2 SYDVKM. The length of the CDR3 is 14 residues. The CDR3 here is CASSAQGWGTEAFF. DNA of the CDR3: TGTGCCAGCAGTGCGCAGGGTTGGGGCACTGAAGCTTTCTTT.

The V and J genes are TRBV11-1 and TRBJ2-1; 7 nucleotides match TRBD2. The junction had 16 bases not matched to a gene; V was cut back by 6 bases and J by 5 bases. The CDR3 is 17 residues long. Germline CDR1 and CDR2: SGHAT and FQDESV (reference sequence). In DNA form, the CDR3 reads TGTGCCAGCAGTCCCGTGGCGGGAGAATGGGGGAACAATGAGCAGTTCTTC. Translating gives CASSPVAGEWGNNEQFF.

V gene TRBV6-7 combines with J gene TRBJ1-3, with 8 bases matching TRBD1. TRBV6-7 qualifies as an ORF whose function is uncertain. The CDR3 sequence is 20 residues long. V was pared by 4 bases and J by 0 bases, with 17 bases of the junction left unmatched. CDR3 DNA: TGTGCCAGCAGTTCCTCTGGACAGGGTTTTTCCCCTAGCTCTGGAAACACCATATATTTT. As protein: CASSSSGQGFSPSSGNTIYF.

The V and J genes are TRBV7-2 and TRBJ2-3; 9 positions agree with TRBD2. In germline, CDR1 is SGHTA, CDR2 FQGNSA. The ends lost 5 bases at V and 2 bases at J; junction bases unmatched: 8. The CDR3 sequence is 16 residues long. The CDR3 reads CASSQRAGGLTDTQYF. CDR3 DNA sequence: TGTGCCAGCAGCCAGAGGGCGGGAGGGCTCACAGATACGCAGTATTTT.

The genes are TRBV29-1 and TRBJ2-3; 13 bases agree with TRBD2. The CDR3 is 17 residues long. Germline V gene sequence: CDR1 SQVTM, CDR2 ANQGSEA. J lost 4 bases, V lost 0 bases, and 7 bases had no gene match. The CDR3 DNA is TGCAGCGTTGAAGATCGGGGACTAGCGGGATTAGCAGATACGCAGTATTTT. It encodes CSVEDRGLAGLADTQYF.

A remark on this clone: The CDR3 end shows no conserved phenylalanine or tryptophan, and so a read error is likely. The DNA is left out, because the CDR3 cannot be placed on it with certainty; the CDR3 is given as TCRdb lists it. The rearrangement uses TRBV30 and TRBJ2-4; no check of the table's D call, TRBD1, against the DNA was made. The germline CDR1 and CDR2 sequences are GTSNPN and SVGIG (reference sequence). The CDR3 totals 10 residues, both ends included. The CDR3 region is CASGDKALLY.

The chain combines TRBV4-3 with TRBJ1-4; tentative D call: TRBD1 (6 bases). Per the germline V gene, CDR1 is LGHNA and CDR2 is YSLEER. Trimming cost V 1 base and J 5 bases, with 14 bases left between them. The CDR3 has 16 residues. The CDR3 DNA is TGCGCCAGCAGCCAAGTAGGGGGACGTGGCAATGAAAAACTGTTTTTT. Translating it yields CASSQVGGRGNEKLFF.

V and J are TRBV18 and TRBJ2-7; TRBD2 agrees at 10 bases. The ends lost 4 bases at V and 3 bases at J; junction bases unmatched: 15. CDR1 is KGHSH, CDR2 LQKENI, per germline. The CDR3 is 18 amino acids. The CDR3 bases are TGTGCCAGCTCACTCGGGACTAGCGACCGATATCTAAGCTACGAGCAGTACTTC. Translation: CASSLGTSDRYLSYEQYF.

This sequence joins TRBV2 and TRBJ1-1; TRBD1 is a possible D gene (6 bases). This CDR3 has 12 residues. The germline gives CDR1 SNHLY, CDR2 FYNNEI. V lost 2 bases, J lost 5 bases, and 6 bases lay in between. The CDR3 loop reads CASSEQGTEAFF. CDR3 bases: TGTGCCAGCAGTGAACAGGGGACTGAAGCTTTCTTT.